The 9 T cell receptor beta chains below come from one sample, sequenced in a study of STAT3 mutations in large granular lymphocyte leukemia. Points from the study as a whole: Every T-cell large granular lymphocyte leukemia patient had at least one immunodominant TCR beta clonotype.

The antigens these receptors bind are not known. Profiling relied on immunoSEQ multiplex PCR, and the TCRdb table lists in-frame clones only, not all of them. The repertoire holds 9,500 to 15,000 clones, with more than 75% as singletons. The sample comprised peripheral blood mononuclear cells. The receptor source for this set is a man in his 60s with T-cell large granular lymphocyte leukemia. Some clones in this sample may be carry-over from other donors' samples.

This chain links TRBV5-4 with TRBJ2-1; tentative D call: TRBD2 (5 bases). The germline V and J ends were trimmed by 4 bases and 6 bases, with 20 bases remaining between them. Per germline, CDR1 SGHNT and CDR2 YYREEE (reference sequence). This CDR3 region has 16 residues. The CDR3 DNA is TGTGCCAGCAGCACACCCCGGGCCGCGGCGGGCAATGAGCAGTTCTTC. Its translation is CASSTPRAAAGNEQFF. Full variable domain (remainder filled in from reference TRBV5-4 and TRBJ2-1): ETGVTQSPTHLIKTRGQQVTLRCSSQSGHNTVSWYQQALGQGPQFIFQYYREEENGRGNFPPRFSGLQFPNYSSELNVNALELDDSALYLCASSTPRAAAGNEQFFGPGTRLTVL.

This chain uses TRBV18 with TRBJ2-1; D gene unclear. The CDR3 length is 13 residues. Trimming left V 4 bases short and J 8 bases short, with 12 bases between. Germline CDR1 reads KGHSH; CDR2 reads LQKENI. CDR3 DNA: TGTGCCAGCTCACGGGGTAGTGGGGATGAGCAGTTCTTC. Protein sequence: CASSRGSGDEQFF.

This rearrangement joins TRBV7-2 to TRBJ2-3; 7 bases align to TRBD2. Germline CDR1 reads SGHTA; CDR2 reads FQGNSA. The trim removed 1 base at V and 2 bases at J, leaving 9 bases unmatched. The length of the CDR3 is 17 residues. The CDR3 loop reads CASSLVGGMSLTDTQYF. The CDR3 DNA follows: TGTGCCAGCAGCTTAGTGGGGGGGATGTCCCTCACAGATACGCAGTATTTT.

The chain links TRBV29-1 to TRBJ1-2, with a weak D call TRBD1 (6 bases). In germline, CDR1 is SQVTM, CDR2 ANQGSEA. The CDR3 is 13 amino acids. V lost 7 bases and J lost 8, with 20 bases in between. For the CDR3, the DNA is TGCAGCGCCCGCGTTTGGGACAAGAGCGGCTACACCTTC. Its translation is CSARVWDKSGYTF.

This sequence joins TRBV27 and TRBJ2-2; the match to TRBD1 covers 7 bases. Germline CDR1 MNHEY, CDR2 SMNVEV (reference sequence). The CDR3 has 14 residues. V lost 7 bases and J lost 1; bases outside the gene matches: 3. The CDR3 reads CASNRDRNTGELFF. CDR3 in DNA: TGTGCCAGCAACCGGGACAGGAACACCGGGGAGCTGTTTTTT.

Only one count was recorded for this clone. This rearrangement joins TRBV4-3 to TRBJ2-5; 8 nucleotides align to TRBD2. This CDR3 spans 17 amino acids. The ends lost 1 base at V and 0 bases at J; junction bases unmatched: 7. Per the germline V gene, CDR1 is LGHNA and CDR2 is YSLEER. The CDR3 region has the DNA TGCGCCAGCAGCCAAGTGGGTAGCGGGGTGAACCAAGAGACCCAGTACTTC. This sequence encodes CASSQVGSGVNQETQYF.

The genes are TRBV27 and TRBJ2-7; D call uncertain. Germline CDR1 MNHEY, CDR2 SMNVEV (reference sequence). There are 13 residues in the CDR3. The V end lost 2 bases, the J end lost 2 bases, and 7 bases lay between the germline ends. This CDR3 is CASSLSPTYEQYF. CDR3 DNA: TGTGCCAGCAGTTTAAGTCCTACCTACGAGCAGTACTTC.

This clone came up once. In DNA form, the CDR3 reads TGTGCCAGCATGGACCTGAGGGTCGAGCAGTACTTC. Its protein product is CASMDLRVEQYF. V gene TRBV2 combines with J gene TRBJ2-7; D is possibly TRBD2 (5 bases). This CDR3 has 12 amino acids. Germline V lookup: CDR1 SNHLY, CDR2 FYNNEI. The V and J ends lost 7 bases and 6 bases respectively, with 13 bases between them.

This rearrangement joins TRBV5-4 to TRBJ2-2, with D perhaps matching TRBD2 (7 bases). CDR1 SGHNT and CDR2 YYREEE come from the germline V gene (reference sequence). The CDR3 extends over 14 amino acids. V was pared by 4 bases and J by 4 bases, with 11 bases between. The CDR3 here is CASSQGRVTGELFF. The CDR3 DNA sequence: TGTGCCAGCAGCCAGGGGAGGGTCACCGGGGAGCTGTTTTTT.